This is a list of T cell receptor beta chains from one sample in a study of cytomegalovirus exposure and HLA in healthy donors. The table came from immunoSEQ multiplex PCR; TCRdb's copy has only in-frame clones and leaves some out. The sample carries 150,000 to 200,000 clones, about 80% recorded once. The specimen was PBMCs. Source of these receptors: a woman aged 40 to 55 in good health and CMV-seronegative. CDR3s include the opening cysteine and the closing phenylalanine or tryptophan. The order of the fields is J gene, V gene, CDR3 protein.

j_call: TRBJ2-7
v_call: TRBV28
cdr3_aa: CASSGVGGGQYF

j_call: TRBJ2-1
v_call: TRBV4-2
cdr3_aa: CASSQETSGSVDEQFF

j_call: TRBJ2-7
v_call: TRBV7-9
cdr3_aa: CASSRDFYEQYF

j_call: TRBJ1-1
v_call: TRBV7-9
cdr3_aa: CASSFQGAEETEAFF

j_call: TRBJ2-7
v_call: TRBV11-2
cdr3_aa: CASSFGVPYEQYF

j_call: TRBJ1-2
v_call: TRBV30
cdr3_aa: CAWSGEGRVGYTF

j_call: TRBJ2-2
v_call: TRBV6-5
cdr3_aa: CASSGRNTGELFF

j_call: TRBJ2-7
v_call: TRBV11-2
cdr3_aa: CASSLWTSGASSYEQYF

j_call: TRBJ2-2
v_call: TRBV5-1
cdr3_aa: CASSFRSGANTGELFF

j_call: TRBJ2-3
v_call: TRBV30
cdr3_aa: CAWSVAPVVGDTQYF

j_call: TRBJ1-5
v_call: TRBV7-2
cdr3_aa: CASSSTGQGNQPQHF

j_call: TRBJ1-3
v_call: TRBV30
cdr3_aa: CAWRSEGDPGNTIYF

j_call: TRBJ2-5
v_call: TRBV5-4
cdr3_aa: CASSLGGTSEETQYF

j_call: TRBJ1-2
v_call: TRBV13
cdr3_aa: CASSPGQGAPGADGYTF

j_call: TRBJ1-3
v_call: TRBV15
cdr3_aa: CATAEVAGNTIYF

j_call: TRBJ1-3
v_call: TRBV7-2
cdr3_aa: CASSFPGVRNTIYF

j_call: TRBJ2-1
v_call: TRBV30
cdr3_aa: CAWSVSLVAGGPANEQFF

j_call: TRBJ2-2
v_call: TRBV5-5
cdr3_aa: CASSRTSDNTGELFF

j_call: TRBJ2-5
v_call: TRBV7-2
cdr3_aa: CASSLTGGRETQYF

j_call: TRBJ1-2
v_call: TRBV7-8
cdr3_aa: CASSLGEGWDGYTF

j_call: TRBJ2-1
v_call: TRBV30
cdr3_aa: CAWSHNWQQFF

j_call: TRBJ2-3
v_call: TRBV10-3
cdr3_aa: CAISYDEADTQYF

j_call: TRBJ1-2
v_call: TRBV19
cdr3_aa: CASSIRRDYGYTF

j_call: TRBJ1-6
v_call: TRBV30
cdr3_aa: CAWGSSYNSPLHF

j_call: TRBJ1-2
v_call: TRBV7-3
cdr3_aa: CASSLTWTGEGGYTF

j_call: TRBJ2-1
v_call: TRBV7-9
cdr3_aa: CASSFTSGNEQFF

j_call: TRBJ1-6
v_call: TRBV6-5
cdr3_aa: CASSYWGQMNSPLHF

j_call: TRBJ2-2
v_call: TRBV19
cdr3_aa: CASRSDRVSRTGELFF

j_call: TRBJ1-3
v_call: TRBV5-6
cdr3_aa: CASSPRRPFSGNTIYF

j_call: TRBJ2-1
v_call: TRBV28
cdr3_aa: CASSSSGSKDNEQFF

j_call: TRBJ2-6
v_call: TRBV27
cdr3_aa: CASSFGGARSGSGANVLTF

j_call: TRBJ2-2
v_call: TRBV14
cdr3_aa: CASSPLAGAGELFF

j_call: TRBJ2-5
v_call: TRBV5-1
cdr3_aa: CASSFTSSGTQYF

j_call: TRBJ2-7
v_call: TRBV11-3
cdr3_aa: CASSLGGTSYEQYF

j_call: TRBJ2-2
v_call: TRBV9
cdr3_aa: CASSVASLAWGELFF

j_call: TRBJ2-3
v_call: TRBV11-3
cdr3_aa: CASLGGRSTDTQYF

j_call: TRBJ1-1
v_call: TRBV29-1
cdr3_aa: CSVEPTGLGEAFF

j_call: TRBJ2-2
v_call: TRBV2
cdr3_aa: CASSLGTSNTGELFF

j_call: TRBJ2-1
v_call: TRBV20-1
cdr3_aa: CSAGEESQQFF

j_call: TRBJ2-1
v_call: TRBV7-9
cdr3_aa: CASRPAGGYNEQFF

j_call: TRBJ1-2
v_call: TRBV6-9
cdr3_aa: CASTTGAGNYGYTF

j_call: TRBJ1-5
v_call: TRBV28
cdr3_aa: CASFDGGSGRPQHF

j_call: TRBJ2-7
v_call: TRBV5-6
cdr3_aa: CASSSTTGVTYEQYF

j_call: TRBJ2-7
v_call: TRBV5-1
cdr3_aa: CASSLELGPYEQYF

j_call: TRBJ2-5
v_call: TRBV23-1
cdr3_aa: CALRTQYF

j_call: TRBJ1-2
v_call: TRBV5-1
cdr3_aa: CASSPGAPYLDGYTF

j_call: TRBJ2-1
v_call: TRBV5-4
cdr3_aa: CASSLALARGGEQFF

j_call: TRBJ2-3
v_call: TRBV5-1
cdr3_aa: CASSLDTGDTDTQYF

j_call: TRBJ2-3
v_call: TRBV11-2
cdr3_aa: CASSLGGGSSDTQYF

j_call: TRBJ2-7
v_call: TRBV9
cdr3_aa: CASSGRGGLAYEQYF

j_call: TRBJ2-1
v_call: TRBV15
cdr3_aa: CATSPGELVLLGYNEQFF

j_call: TRBJ2-3
v_call: TRBV5-6
cdr3_aa: CASSFTGEDTQYF

j_call: TRBJ2-7
v_call: TRBV7-8
cdr3_aa: CASSPRVQGSYEQYF

j_call: TRBJ2-5
v_call: TRBV2
cdr3_aa: CASSESQETWETQYF

j_call: TRBJ2-7
v_call: TRBV27
cdr3_aa: CASSWAGNYEQYF

j_call: .
v_call: TRBV27
cdr3_aa: CASMTSGGSYEQYF

j_call: TRBJ2-3
v_call: TRBV5-1
cdr3_aa: CASSLYAGSTDTQYF